Listed here are 14 T cell receptor beta chains from one sample, sequenced in a study of T cell repertoires in cytomegalovirus infection. These receptors have no known antigen. TCRdb re-derived calls from the reads in MiXCR, one entry per CDR3 protein. The sample lists more than 250,000 distinct CDR3 sequences; approximately 25% were seen once. Sequenced material: cultured PBMCs, taken from culture after CMV antigen stimulation. These receptors all stem from a human donor in good health (CMV status not recorded). Some clones in this sample may be carry-over from other donors' samples.

This clonotype has more than one count but fewer than ten. This chain connects TRBV28 to TRBJ1-1; D is possibly TRBD1 (6 bases). Trimming stripped 1 base from V and 0 bases from J, with 9 bases between. In germline, CDR1 is MDHEN, CDR2 SYDVKM. The CDR3 runs 15 residues. The CDR3 nucleotides read TGTGCCAGCAGTTTATCAGGGGTGATGAACACTGAAGCTTTCTTT. Translating it yields CASSLSGVMNTEAFF.

Here the CDR3 reads CASSEWRQETQYF. As DNA, the CDR3 is TGCGCCAGCAGTGAGTGGAGGCAAGAGACCCAGTACTTC. V gene TRBV10-2 combines with J gene TRBJ2-5; maybe TRBD2 (5 bases). Germline values: CDR1 WSHSY, CDR2 SAAADI. Trimming shortened V by 1 base and J by 2 bases, and 5 bases separated the two germline ends. CDR3 length: 13 amino acids.

A few counts support this clonotype. CDR3 loop: CASSSPRTIRHTF. Written as DNA, the CDR3 is TGTGCCAGCAGTTCCCCTCGGACAATCAGACACACCTTC. This chain uses TRBV28 with TRBJ1-2, with D possibly being TRBD1 (5 bases). CDR1 is MDHEN, CDR2 SYDVKM, per germline. V dropped 4 bases and J dropped 12 bases, with 18 bases sitting between them. CDR3 length: 13 amino acids.

This clonotype appeared many times. V is TRBV7-9 and J is TRBJ2-5; D might be TRBD1 or TRBD2, each matching 6 bases. V was trimmed by 5 bases and J by 4 bases, leaving 14 bases between them. Per the germline V gene, CDR1 is SEHNR and CDR2 is FQNEAQ (reference sequence). The CDR3 length is 14 residues. The CDR3 sequence: CASSRRQEGETQYF. CDR3 nucleotide sequence: TGTGCCAGCAGCCGACGACAGGAGGGAGAGACCCAGTACTTC.

The chain uses TRBV20-1 and TRBJ2-4; D possibly uses TRBD1 or TRBD2 (6 bases each). The CDR3 is 14 amino acids. The V gene's germline CDR1 is DFQATT and CDR2 SNEGSKA (reference sequence). V lost 0 bases, J lost 10 bases, and 16 bases lay in between. As DNA, the CDR3 is TGCAGTGCTAGAGATAAGGGGGGATACAATATTCAGTACTTC. Translating gives CSARDKGGYNIQYF.

The chain joins TRBV4-3 to TRBJ2-3; unclear D gene. The CDR3 runs to 15 residues. V was cut by 1 base and J by 1 base, with 9 bases left in between. The germline gives CDR1 LGHNA, CDR2 YSLEER. The CDR3 DNA reads TGCGCCAGCAGCCAAGTCTACGGAGGCACAGATACGCAGTATTTT. Its protein product is CASSQVYGGTDTQYF.

V is TRBV10-3 and J is TRBJ2-3; the D gene is possibly TRBD2 (5 bases). CDR1 and CDR2 (germline): ENHRY, SYGVKD. V was cut by 0 bases and J by 6 bases, with 10 bases left in between. The CDR3 totals 14 residues. The DNA for the CDR3 is TGTGCCATCAGTGAGTCGAACGGGGTGGATACGCAGTATTTT. Translated, it gives CAISESNGVDTQYF.

The chain combines TRBV20-1 with TRBJ2-7; 9 nucleotides line up with TRBD2. Unmatched junction bases numbered 5, after V lost 2 bases and J lost 6 bases. CDR1 and CDR2 from the germline V gene are DFQATT and SNEGSKA (reference sequence). The CDR3 extends over 13 amino acids. This CDR3 is CSARLAGPREQYF. CDR3 coding DNA: TGCAGTGCTAGACTAGCGGGGCCCCGCGAGCAGTACTTC.

This clonotype was detected only a few times. The chain uses TRBV6-2 or TRBV6-3 and TRBJ2-1; 11 nucleotides align to TRBD2. With 11 bases clipped from V and 7 bases from J, the junction kept 10 bases outside the gene matches. Per the germline V gene, CDR1 is MNHEY and CDR2 is SVGEGT. The CDR3 is made up of 14 amino acids. CDR3 protein: CACRSGRAINEQFF. The CDR3 DNA is TGTGCCTGCCGTAGCGGGAGGGCTATAAATGAGCAGTTCTTC.

This clonotype was picked up many times. The chain employs TRBV7-2 and TRBJ2-1, with D perhaps TRBD2 (6 bases). Germline V gene lookup returns CDR1 SGHTA and CDR2 FQGNSA. V gave up 1 base and J gave up 7 bases, with 14 bases separating them. CDR3 length: 15 amino acids. The CDR3 nucleotides are TGTGCCAGCAGCTTAGGGCAGCGGGTTAAGAATGAGCAGTTCTTC. Protein: CASSLGQRVKNEQFF. Filled out from reference TRBV7-2 and TRBJ2-1, the complete variable domain reads GAGVSQSPSNKVTEKGKDVELRCDPISGHTALYWYRQSLGQGLEFLIYFQGNSAPDKSGLPSDRFSAERTGGSVSTLTIQRTQQEDSAVYLCASSLGQRVKNEQFFGPGTRLTVL.

This clonotype was counted only a few times. V usage is TRBV6-1 and J usage is TRBJ1-3, with D possibly matching TRBD1 (6 bases). The V and J ends lost 6 bases and 2 bases respectively, with 20 bases between them. This CDR3 has 17 residues. Germline lookup yields CDR1 MNHNS and CDR2 SASEGT. For the CDR3, the DNA is TGTGCCAGCAGGGGGGCACGAACAGGGTTTACTGGAAACACCATATATTTT. This sequence encodes CASRGARTGFTGNTIYF.

This clonotype was recorded a few times. CDR3 sequence (DNA): TGTGCCAGCAGTAATGGAGGGGGGGAGACCCAGTACTTC. This gives the protein CASSNGGGETQYF. The rearrangement uses TRBV12-3 or TRBV12-4 and TRBJ2-5; D may correspond to TRBD1 or TRBD2 (6 bases each). V was trimmed by 5 bases and J by 5 bases, leaving 12 bases between them. The CDR3 consists of 13 residues.

This clonotype was detected many times. The chain combines TRBV28 with TRBJ1-4; D not resolved. V was shortened by 6 bases and J by 4 bases, with 21 bases between the two germline ends. This CDR3 region has 17 residues. The germline V gene encodes CDR1 MDHEN and CDR2 SYDVKM. CDR3 loop: CASSEAVGSFGNEKLFF. The CDR3 region has the DNA TGTGCCAGCAGCGAGGCAGTCGGATCGTTTGGTAATGAAAAACTGTTTTTT.

This clonotype came up a few times. The chain combines TRBV12-3 or TRBV12-4 with TRBJ2-7; D uncertain. V gave up 3 bases and J gave up 4 bases, with 7 bases separating them. The CDR3 consists of 12 residues. This chain's CDR3 is CASSFYGYEQYF. CDR3 bases: TGTGCCAGCAGTTTCTATGGGTACGAGCAGTACTTC.